The 30 T cell receptor beta chains listed next were all sequenced from one sample in a study of blood T cell repertoires in COVID-19. TCRdb's table, derived via immunoSEQ multiplex PCR, lists solely in-frame clones and lacks some. Of approximately 220,000 clones listed, 80% to 85% are singletons. Sequencing input: peripheral blood. These receptors all come from a woman aged 60-75 years who had recovered from COVID-19.

The chain carries TRBV24-1 and TRBJ2-1; TRBD2 matches at 7 bases. The CDR3 loop spans 14 amino acids. The V segment lost 3 bases and the J segment 8 bases; nucleotides outside the gene matches: 6. Per germline, CDR1 KGHDR and CDR2 SFDVKD. The CDR3 here is CATSDAGRDDEQFF. DNA of the CDR3: TGTGCCACCAGTGATGCAGGGAGGGACGATGAGCAGTTCTTC.

This clone appeared a few times. The chain links TRBV18 to TRBJ1-1, with unresolved D. Per the germline V gene, CDR1 is KGHSH and CDR2 is LQKENI. The CDR3 contains 14 residues. V shed 5 bases and J shed 0 bases, with 10 bases lying between them. The CDR3: CASSNGIMNTEAFF. CDR3 nucleotide sequence: TGTGCCAGCTCAAACGGGATAATGAACACTGAAGCTTTCTTT.

This clone was recorded once. Other nucleotide sequences in the sample specify the same CDR3. The CDR3 DNA reads as TGCGCCAGCAGCTTGGGGGGAGGCTCCTACAATGAGCAGTTCTTC. Translating it yields CASSLGGGSYNEQFF. The chain links TRBV5-1 to TRBJ2-1; possible D gene TRBD2, 6 bases. The CDR3 is 15 amino acids. V lost 0 bases and J 0 bases, leaving 7 bases between the germline ends. Germline CDR1 and CDR2: SGHRS and YFSETQ. The whole variable domain, filled in from reference TRBV5-1 and TRBJ2-1, reads KAGVTQTPRYLIKTRGQQVTLSCSPISGHRSVSWYQQTPGQGLQFLFEYFSETQRNKGNFPGRFSGRQFSNSRSEMNVSTLELGDSALYLCASSLGGGSYNEQFFGPGTRLTVL.

The rearrangement links TRBV3-1 (or the pseudogene TRBV3-2) to TRBJ2-3; 10 nucleotides agree with TRBD2. The CDR3 consists of 17 residues. Looked up from germline, CDR1 is LGHDT and CDR2 is YNNKEL (reference sequence). Losses at the gene ends were 1 base for V and 6 bases for J; bases not matched to a gene: 10. The CDR3, as DNA: TGTGCCAGCAGCCAAGGCTCTAGCGGGGGCTGGGGGGATACGCAGTATTTT. It translates to CASSQGSSGGWGDTQYF.

This sequence joins TRBV27 and TRBJ1-2; D not certain. Germline lookup yields CDR1 MNHEY and CDR2 SMNVEV (reference sequence). This CDR3 spans 16 amino acids. V lost 6 bases and J 0 bases, leaving 17 bases between the germline ends. CDR3 nucleotide sequence: TGTGCCAGCAGACCTAGGACGGGAGGATCTAACTATGGCTACACCTTC. Its translation is CASRPRTGGSNYGYTF.

In this sample, this clone turned up once. The DNA for the CDR3 is TGTGCCAGCCTTTCGACAGGGGACACTGAAGCTTTCTTT. Translation gives CASLSTGDTEAFF. The chain couples TRBV3-1 (or the pseudogene TRBV3-2) to TRBJ1-1, with 8 bases lining up with TRBD1. The CDR3 is 13 amino acids. Germline V gene lookup returns CDR1 LGHDT and CDR2 YNNKEL (reference sequence). V gave up 8 bases and J gave up 3 bases; unmatched junction bases: 5.

This clone was observed a single time. The CDR3 protein is CAWVGDSSSELFF. CDR3 sequence (DNA): TGTGCCTGGGTAGGGGATTCAAGTTCAGAGCTGTTTTTT. V usage is TRBV30 and J usage is TRBJ2-2; possible D gene TRBD1, 5 bases. Between the trimmed V and J ends, which lost 5 bases and 11 bases, there was a span of 18 bases. In germline, CDR1 is GTSNPN, CDR2 SVGIG (reference sequence). CDR3 length: 13 residues.

The DNA of the CDR3 is TGCGCCAGCAGCCAGACCGTGTGGACAGGGACCTATGGCTACACCTTC. Its translation: CASSQTVWTGTYGYTF. The chain combines TRBV4-3 with TRBJ1-2; 8 bases are a match to TRBD1. The junction had 10 bases not matched to a gene; V was cut back by 3 bases and J by 4 bases. CDR3 length: 16 residues. The germline CDR1 and CDR2 sequences are LGHNA and YSLEER.

The V and J genes are TRBV7-6 and TRBJ2-3; the D gene is possibly TRBD1 (5 bases). V lost 3 bases, J lost 5 bases, and 15 bases lay in between. This CDR3 is 15 amino acids long. Per the germline V gene, CDR1 is SGHVS and CDR2 is FNYEAQ. DNA for the CDR3: TGTGCCAGCAGCTTTACAGTAAATAGGGGAGATACGCAGTATTTT. Encoded protein: CASSFTVNRGDTQYF.

This chain links TRBV5-8 with TRBJ1-5, with 11 positions matching TRBD1. This CDR3 is 18 amino acids long. V was pared by 4 bases and J by 4 bases, with 13 bases of the junction left unmatched. Germline V gene data show CDR1 as SGHTS and CDR2 as YDEGEE. CDR3 region: CASSIRTGGYVWNQPQHF. The CDR3 DNA reads TGTGCCAGCAGCATCCGGACAGGGGGCTATGTATGGAATCAGCCCCAGCATTTT.

This clone was recorded once. The V call is TRBV18, the J call TRBJ2-4, with TRBD2 identical over 7 bases. J lost 8 bases, V lost 0 bases, and 4 bases had no gene match. This CDR3 spans 14 amino acids. Germline assignment: CDR1 KGHSH and CDR2 LQKENI. In DNA, the CDR3 is TGTGCCAGCTCACCACCCGGCCGGGGGGACATTCAGTACTTC. Encoded protein: CASSPPGRGDIQYF.

V and J are TRBV7-9 and TRBJ2-3; TRBD2 matches at 10 bases. V lost 4 bases and J lost 1; bases outside the gene matches: 5. This CDR3 has 16 residues. Germline V CDR1 and CDR2: SEHNR, FQNEAQ (reference sequence). The CDR3 loop is CASSSRLAGGTDTQYF. DNA of the CDR3: TGTGCCAGCAGCTCAAGACTAGCGGGCGGCACAGATACGCAGTATTTT.

This chain links TRBV12-5 with TRBJ2-1; 7 bases agree with TRBD2. The CDR3 runs to 13 residues. The germline CDR1 and CDR2 sequences are LGHNT and FRNRAP. The V gene end was trimmed by 6 bases and the J gene end by 3 bases; junction bases not matched to a gene: 2. CDR3 nucleotide sequence: TGTGCTAGTGGCTCGGGGGGCTACAATGAGCAGTTCTTC. This gives the protein CASGSGGYNEQFF. Variable domain in full (rest from reference TRBV12-5 and TRBJ2-1): DARVTQTPRHKVTEMGQEVTMRCQPILGHNTVFWYRQTMMQGLELLAYFRNRAPLDDSGMPKDRFSAEMPDATLATLKIQPSEPRDSAVYFCASGSGGYNEQFFGPGTRLTVL.

This chain joins TRBV6-2 or TRBV6-3 and TRBJ2-1, with a tentative D call TRBD2 (6 bases). From germline, CDR1 is MNHEY and CDR2 SVGEGT. The CDR3 runs 12 residues. The V gene lost 0 bases and the J gene lost 15 bases, with 12 bases spanning the gap. CDR3: CASSYSGTGRFF. The DNA for the CDR3 is TGTGCCAGCAGTTACTCCGGGACTGGGAGGTTCTTC.

This clone was counted a single time. The chain uses TRBV3-1 (or the pseudogene TRBV3-2) and TRBJ1-2, with D possibly being TRBD1 (5 bases). V was clipped by 8 bases and J by 8 bases, with 18 bases between them. Looked up from germline, CDR1 is LGHDT and CDR2 is YNNKEL (reference sequence). The CDR3 contains 13 residues. The CDR3, as DNA: TGTGCCAGCGGGGCCGGAGCCGCCGGGGGCTACACCTTC. This sequence encodes CASGAGAAGGYTF.

The V and J genes are TRBV7-3 and TRBJ2-1; 12 bases are a match to TRBD2. Trimming at V came to 0 bases and at J to 6 bases, leaving 3 bases not matched to a gene. The CDR3 sequence is 16 residues long. CDR1 and CDR2 from the germline V gene are SGHTA and FQGTGA. CDR3 sequence: CASSLTRTSGVNEQFF. CDR3 coding DNA: TGTGCCAGCAGCTTAACCCGGACTAGCGGGGTCAATGAGCAGTTCTTC.

The CDR3, as DNA: TGTGCCAGCAGTACGCGGGACAGGGAATACGATGGCTACACCTTC. Protein: CASSTRDREYDGYTF. The genes are TRBV27 and TRBJ1-2, with 9 bases aligning to TRBD1. CDR3 length: 15 amino acids. V shed 5 bases, J shed 6 bases, and the junction held 10 bases outside the gene matches. Germline loops: CDR1 MNHEY, CDR2 SMNVEV (reference sequence).

This clone was counted a few times. The V and J genes are TRBV10-2 and TRBJ1-1; maybe TRBD1 (5 bases). The CDR3 is 16 amino acids. Germline assignment: CDR1 WSHSY and CDR2 SAAADI. Trimming took off 0 bases at V and 0 bases at J, with 11 bases between the two ends. CDR3 DNA: TGCGCCAGCAGTGAGTCGGTCAGGGCCATGAACACTGAAGCTTTCTTT. Protein sequence: CASSESVRAMNTEAFF.

This clone was observed a single time. V is TRBV5-5 and J is TRBJ2-7; 8 nucleotides agree with TRBD1. The CDR3 is made up of 14 amino acids. V was pared by 3 bases and J by 0 bases, with 2 bases of the junction left unmatched. Per germline, CDR1 SGHKS and CDR2 YYEKEE (reference sequence). For the CDR3, the DNA is TGTGCCAGCAGCTCAGGGGGCACCTCCTACGAGCAGTACTTC. Translated, it gives CASSSGGTSYEQYF. Full variable domain (missing parts from reference TRBV5-5 and TRBJ2-7): DAGVTQSPTHLIKTRGQQVTLRCSPISGHKSVSWYQQVLGQGPQFIFQYYEKEERGRGNFPDRFSARQFPNYSSELNVNALLLGDSALYLCASSSGGTSYEQYFGPGTRLTVT.

The chain carries TRBV7-2 and TRBJ1-5; D may be TRBD1 (5 bases). The CDR3 extends over 13 amino acids. V lost 5 bases to trimming and J lost 2 bases, with 7 bases between them. Germline CDR1 is SGHTA and CDR2 is FQGNSA. CDR3 sequence reads: CASSIQGNQPQHF. DNA of the CDR3: TGTGCCAGCAGCATACAGGGCAATCAGCCCCAGCATTTT.

This chain joins TRBV2 and TRBJ1-3, with a weak D call TRBD1 (6 bases). The CDR3 runs 14 residues. CDR1 and CDR2 (germline): SNHLY, FYNNEI. V was trimmed by 7 bases and J by 0 bases, leaving 10 bases between them. The CDR3 bases are TGTGCCAGCACCAGGGACAACTCTGGAAACACCATATATTTT. Translated: CASTRDNSGNTIYF. Drawing the rest from reference TRBV2 and TRBJ1-3, the complete variable domain is EPEVTQTPSHQVTQMGQEVILRCVPISNHLYFYWYRQILGQKVEFLVSFYNNEISEKSEIFDDQFSVERPDGSNFTLKIRSTKLEDSAMYFCASTRDNSGNTIYFGEGSWLTVV.

This chain uses TRBV7-8 with TRBJ2-2, with TRBD1 matching over 7 bases. Germline V gives CDR1 SGHVS, CDR2 FQNEAQ. CDR3 size: 14 residues. V shed 0 bases and J 6 bases; nucleotides not matched to a gene: 1. CDR3 in amino acids: CASSLAGGSGELFF. CDR3 sequence (DNA): TGTGCCAGCAGCTTAGCAGGGGGCTCCGGGGAGCTGTTTTTT.

The V call is TRBV11-3, the J call TRBJ2-3, with 9 bases aligning to TRBD1. The CDR3 runs to 15 residues. V trimming: 3 bases; J trimming: 3 bases; junction bases outside the gene matches: 4. Germline lookup yields CDR1 SGHNT and CDR2 YENEEA. Here the CDR3 reads CASSLTGGRTDTQYF. The CDR3 nucleotides are TGTGCCAGCAGCTTGACAGGGGGTCGGACAGATACGCAGTATTTT.

The chain combines TRBV7-3 with TRBJ2-3, with 10 bases fitting TRBD2. CDR3 length: 18 amino acids. Losses at the gene ends were 4 bases for V and 0 bases for J; bases not matched to a gene: 10. Germline values: CDR1 SGHTA, CDR2 FQGTGA. The CDR3 reads CASSSASGGATSTDTQYF. The CDR3 DNA sequence: TGTGCCAGCAGCTCCGCTAGCGGGGGAGCCACTAGCACAGATACGCAGTATTTT.

The rearrangement uses TRBV7-2 and TRBJ2-3; the D is unclear. CDR1 and CDR2 from the germline V gene are SGHTA and FQGNSA. V lost 3 bases and J lost 2, with 6 bases in between. This CDR3 has 13 amino acids. The CDR3 protein is CASSLATTDTQYF. CDR3 DNA: TGTGCCAGCAGCTTGGCCACCACAGATACGCAGTATTTT.

The chain is built from TRBV9 and TRBJ1-2, with D possibly TRBD1 on 6 matching bases. The CDR3 spans 12 residues. The germline gives CDR1 SGDLS, CDR2 YYNGEE. V lost 3 bases and J 4 bases, leaving 7 bases between the germline ends. The CDR3 protein is CASSGTVYGYTF. For the CDR3, the DNA is TGTGCCAGCAGCGGGACAGTCTATGGCTACACCTTC.

The chain employs TRBV19 and TRBJ1-2, with 8 bases lining up with TRBD1. V trimming: 4 bases; J trimming: 2 bases; junction bases outside the gene matches: 9. This CDR3 has 16 residues. The germline gives CDR1 LNHDA, CDR2 SQIVND (reference sequence). CDR3 coding DNA: TGTGCCAGTAGTAGGACAGGGTCGGATTCCAACTATGGCTACACCTTC. Amino acid sequence: CASSRTGSDSNYGYTF.

This clone showed up just a few times. This chain connects TRBV27 to TRBJ2-1, with 9 positions matching TRBD1. This CDR3 is 14 amino acids long. Germline V gene sequence: CDR1 MNHEY, CDR2 SMNVEV (reference sequence). Trimming at V came to 7 bases and at J to 5 bases, leaving 6 bases not matched to a gene. This CDR3 reads CASIGTGSHNEQFF. CDR3 nucleotides: TGTGCCAGCATTGGGACAGGGAGTCACAATGAGCAGTTCTTC.

The V and J genes are TRBV19 and TRBJ2-7; 9 nucleotides match TRBD1. The CDR3 is 16 residues long. Germline CDR1 and CDR2: LNHDA and SQIVND (reference sequence). Trimming removed 3 bases from V and 2 bases from J; junction bases left unmatched: 8. The DNA of the CDR3 is TGTGCCAGTAGTATTGGACGGACAGGGGACCCCTACGAGCAGTACTTC. As protein: CASSIGRTGDPYEQYF.

The V and J genes are TRBV7-8 and TRBJ2-2; D is perhaps TRBD1 (5 bases). The germline V gene has CDR1 SGHVS and CDR2 FQNEAQ. V was clipped by 1 base and J by 7 bases, with 25 bases between them. The CDR3 totals 19 residues. The CDR3 here is CASSLVLETARIVRGELFF. The CDR3 coding sequence is TGTGCCAGCAGCTTAGTTCTGGAGACAGCTAGGATCGTCCGCGGGGAGCTGTTTTTT.